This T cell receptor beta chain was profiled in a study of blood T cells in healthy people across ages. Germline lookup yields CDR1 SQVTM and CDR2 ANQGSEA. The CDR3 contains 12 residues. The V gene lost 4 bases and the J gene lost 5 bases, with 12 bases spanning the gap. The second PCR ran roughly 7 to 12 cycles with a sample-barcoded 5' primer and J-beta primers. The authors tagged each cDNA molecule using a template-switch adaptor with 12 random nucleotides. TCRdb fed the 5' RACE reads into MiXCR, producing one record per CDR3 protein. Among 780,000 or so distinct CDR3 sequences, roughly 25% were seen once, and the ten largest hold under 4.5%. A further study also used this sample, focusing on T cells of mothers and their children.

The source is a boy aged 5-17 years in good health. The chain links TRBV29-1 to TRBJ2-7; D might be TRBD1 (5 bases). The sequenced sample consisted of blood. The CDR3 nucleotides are TGCAGCGTTGGCCTCGTCAGGGACGAGCAGTACTTC. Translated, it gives CSVGLVRDEQYF.